This TCR beta chain comes out of a study of OX40 agonist ivuxolimab in advanced cancers. This CDR3 region has 11 residues. The germline gives CDR1 MGHDK, CDR2 SYGVNS. V lost 8 bases and J 3 bases, leaving 7 bases between the germline ends. Profiled with immunoSEQ multiplex PCR; TCRdb holds only in-frame clones, not every one. In the table there are 20,000 to 30,000 clones, under 95% of which are singletons. The chain has TRBV25-1 and TRBJ1-1; D is undetermined. Sequenced here: CD4+ or CD8+ T cells sorted from blood, sampled in a trial of the OX40 agonist ivuxolimab. The receptor comes from an adult with an advanced solid tumor such as melanoma, head and neck, liver or kidney cancer. CDR3 DNA sequence: TGTGCCAGCCTCCAGGACACTGAAGCTTTCTTT. Translating it yields CASLQDTEAFF.